One and the same sample provided the 27 T cell receptor beta chains below, sequenced in a study of shared clonotypes between healthy human individuals. The repertoire was sequenced with immunoSEQ multiplex PCR; TCRdb's copy has only in-frame clones and lacks some. The data contain about 1.4 million clones, around 97% of them singletons. Sequenced: naive CD4+ T cells sorted from blood. As for subset: CD45RA+ positively selected. These receptors were obtained from a man aged 25 to 45 in good health.

The V call is TRBV19, the J call TRBJ2-7; D remains unclear. CDR3 size: 14 residues. Germline CDR1 LNHDA, CDR2 SQIVND (reference sequence). Between the trimmed V and J ends, which lost 5 bases and 5 bases, there was a span of 16 bases. This chain's CDR3 is CASSFGDRSHEQYF. CDR3 nucleotide sequence: TGTGCCAGTAGTTTCGGTGATAGGTCCCACGAGCAGTACTTC.

On this clone itself: Other DNA sequences in the same sample also yield this CDR3. The chain uses TRBV6-1 and TRBJ2-1; D unclear. V lost 1 base, J lost 9 bases, and 10 bases lay in between. This CDR3 is built from 13 residues. Per the germline V gene, CDR1 is MNHNS and CDR2 is SASEGT. The DNA for the CDR3 is TGTGCCAGCAGTGAAGATGGGTTAGTTGAGCAGTTCTTC. It translates to CASSEDGLVEQFF.

This clone was observed once. This chain joins TRBV2 and TRBJ2-7; 8 bases are a match to TRBD2. V was clipped by 2 bases and J by 6 bases; unmatched bases: 12. Per the germline V gene, CDR1 is SNHLY and CDR2 is FYNNEI. This CDR3 contains 16 residues. CDR3 sequence (DNA): TGTGCCAGCAGTGAATTTTTTAGCGGGACCGTCCGCGAGCAGTACTTC. Amino acid sequence: CASSEFFSGTVREQYF.

The chain has TRBV25-1 and TRBJ1-4, with 8 bases matching TRBD1. Trimming removed 3 bases from V and 7 bases from J; junction bases left unmatched: 7. From germline, CDR1 is MGHDK and CDR2 SYGVNS. The CDR3 sequence is 15 residues long. In nucleotides, the CDR3 is TGTGCCAGCAGTGATTCAGGGGGCGTGGGTGAAAAACTGTTTTTT. Translating gives CASSDSGGVGEKLFF.

J is TRBJ2-7 and V is TRBV7-2; 7 nucleotides align to TRBD1. Germline CDR1 and CDR2: SGHTA and FQGNSA. V shed 1 base, J shed 4 bases, and the junction held 4 bases outside the gene matches. The CDR3 runs 14 residues. The CDR3, as DNA: TGTGCCAGCAGCTTAGAGAGGGGGCAATACGAGCAGTACTTC. Translated, it gives CASSLERGQYEQYF.

The V call is TRBV6-6, the J call TRBJ2-5, with 8 bases that match TRBD2. The better agreement between TRBJ2-7 and the DNA end casts doubt on the J call. CDR3 size: 14 residues. Germline V gene lookup returns CDR1 MNHNY and CDR2 SVGAGI (reference sequence). The CDR3 DNA sequence: TGTGCCAGCAGTTTAGCGGGACCCCGCTACGAGCAGTACTTC. Protein: CASSLAGPRYEQYF.

The V and J genes are TRBV7-3 and TRBJ2-1; TRBD2 matches at 7 bases. This CDR3 is built from 14 residues. The V and J ends lost 3 bases and 7 bases, in that order; junction bases with no gene match: 6. Germline V gene lookup returns CDR1 SGHTA and CDR2 FQGTGA. This CDR3 is CASSLSSGVNEQFF. The DNA of the CDR3 is TGTGCCAGCAGCTTGTCCAGCGGGGTGAATGAGCAGTTCTTC.

The chain links TRBV28 to TRBJ2-7, with D uncertain. The germline V and J ends were trimmed by 3 bases and 0 bases, with 15 bases remaining between them. This CDR3 region has 16 residues. Per germline, CDR1 MDHEN and CDR2 SYDVKM. CDR3 DNA sequence: TGTGCCAGCAGTTTTGCCCGATTCGCCAGCTCCTACGAGCAGTACTTC. Translated, it gives CASSFARFASSYEQYF.

With respect to this clone: Additional DNA sequences in this sample encode the identical CDR3. The chain has TRBV20-1 and TRBJ1-3; D gene uncertain. The CDR3 has 11 amino acids. CDR1 and CDR2 from the germline V gene are DFQATT and SNEGSKA (reference sequence). V was clipped by 3 bases and J by 3 bases, with 3 bases between them. The CDR3 spells CSARGGNTIYF. CDR3 nucleotides: TGCAGTGCTAGGGGTGGAAACACCATATATTTT.

The gene calls are TRBV7-6 and TRBJ2-3; 13 bases agree with TRBD2. Losses at the gene ends were 5 bases for V and 0 bases for J; bases not matched to a gene: 11. In germline, CDR1 is SGHVS, CDR2 FNYEAQ. This CDR3 has 19 residues. The CDR3 nucleotides read TGTGCCAGCAGCCGGAGAGGGACTAGCGGGACCCTTAGCACAGATACGCAGTATTTT. It encodes CASSRRGTSGTLSTDTQYF.

This clone was seen a single time. In DNA, the CDR3 is TGCAGCGTTGTTCTAATCGGGACAGTAGCCTACGAGCAGTACTTC. Amino acids: CSVVLIGTVAYEQYF. The J gene is TRBJ2-7, the V gene TRBV29-1; 7 positions agree with TRBD1. CDR1 and CDR2 (germline): SQVTM, ANQGSEA. J lost 2 bases, V lost 4 bases, and 11 bases had no gene match. This CDR3 has 15 amino acids.

The rearrangement uses TRBV28 and TRBJ2-3; D gene ambiguous. Germline V gene lookup returns CDR1 MDHEN and CDR2 SYDVKM. V was trimmed by 6 bases and J by 1 base, leaving 14 bases between them. The CDR3 covers 15 residues. The CDR3 loop reads CASRLGSQGTDTQYF. The CDR3 DNA reads TGTGCCAGCAGGCTGGGATCTCAGGGCACAGATACGCAGTATTTT.

This clone appeared once. The CDR3 DNA reads as TGTGCCAGCAGCCAAGAAAACAGGGTGGGGAACACTGAAGCTTTCTTT. The encoded protein is CASSQENRVGNTEAFF. The chain couples TRBV5-4 to TRBJ1-1; D perhaps matches TRBD1 (6 bases). V shed 4 bases and J shed 1 base, with 17 bases lying between them. Germline CDR1 reads SGHNT; CDR2 reads YYREEE (reference sequence). The CDR3 spans 16 residues.

The chain has TRBV15 and TRBJ2-2; D remains unclear. Germline V gene data show CDR1 as LNHNV and CDR2 as YYDKDF (reference sequence). This CDR3 has 20 residues. Trimming stripped 0 bases from V and 5 bases from J, with 25 bases between. CDR3: CATSRDLGRLQPERTGELFF. The CDR3 DNA reads as TGTGCCACCAGCAGAGATCTTGGCCGTTTGCAGCCCGAAAGGACCGGGGAGCTGTTTTTT.

This chain joins TRBV7-6 and TRBJ2-6; D possibly corresponds to TRBD1 (5 bases). Germline-derived CDR1 and CDR2 are SGHVS and FNYEAQ. This CDR3 region has 16 residues. Trimming pared 5 bases from V and 4 bases from J, leaving 15 bases between. CDR3 DNA: TGTGCCAGCAGCACAGACAGCTGGTCGGGGGCCAACGTCCTGACTTTC. This codes for CASSTDSWSGANVLTF.

The chain combines TRBV5-6 with TRBJ1-4; weak D call: TRBD1 (5 bases). Germline lookup yields CDR1 SGHDT and CDR2 YYEEEE. This CDR3 comprises 17 residues. V was pared by 4 bases and J by 0 bases, with 16 bases between. CDR3 bases: TGTGCCAGCAGCCGGGGCCCATCTGGGGCAACTAATGAAAAACTGTTTTTT. Protein: CASSRGPSGATNEKLFF.

This chain links TRBV10-2 with TRBJ2-1, with D maybe TRBD2 (6 bases). Germline V gene data show CDR1 as WSHSY and CDR2 as SAAADI. The CDR3 has 14 amino acids. Between the trimmed V and J ends, which lost 3 bases and 7 bases, there was a span of 13 bases. This CDR3 reads CASSDWLAQNEQFF. DNA for the CDR3: TGCGCCAGCAGTGACTGGCTAGCGCAAAATGAGCAGTTCTTC.

The genes are TRBV15 and TRBJ1-4, with a possible D match to TRBD1 (6 bases). Trimming removed 0 bases from V and 14 bases from J, with 22 bases in between. Germline V gene sequence: CDR1 LNHNV, CDR2 YYDKDF (reference sequence). This CDR3 has 16 residues. This chain's CDR3 is CATSRDSGGYDGRLFF. The CDR3 DNA follows: TGTGCCACCAGCAGAGATTCCGGGGGCTACGATGGTCGGCTGTTTTTT.

V and J are TRBV9 and TRBJ2-7, with 8 positions matching TRBD2. This CDR3 comprises 15 residues. Germline assignment: CDR1 SGDLS and CDR2 YYNGEE. V gave up 0 bases and J gave up 2 bases; unmatched junction bases: 4. CDR3 in DNA: TGTGCCAGCAGCGTAGCGGGAGGGGAAACCTACGAGCAGTACTTC. It translates to CASSVAGGETYEQYF.

The chain combines TRBV5-1 with TRBJ2-3, with D possibly matching TRBD2 (5 bases). The CDR3 extends over 14 amino acids. Trimming stripped 2 bases from V and 2 bases from J, with 9 bases between. Germline CDR1 reads SGHRS; CDR2 reads YFSETQ. The CDR3 region is CASSLETNTDTQYF. The CDR3, as DNA: TGCGCCAGCAGCTTAGAGACTAACACAGATACGCAGTATTTT.

A single count supports this clone. V is TRBV7-2 and J is TRBJ2-5; TRBD2 matches 7 bases. V was pared by 7 bases and J by 2 bases, with 10 bases of the junction left unmatched. In germline, CDR1 is SGHTA, CDR2 FQGNSA. The CDR3 has 15 amino acids. The CDR3, as DNA: TGTGCCAGCAATCGTCGAGGCGGGAGTCAAGAGACCCAGTACTTC. Its protein product is CASNRRGGSQETQYF.

The table lists this clone with a count of one. J is TRBJ2-1 and V is TRBV4-3, with 8 bases fitting TRBD2. Trimming at V came to 3 bases and at J to 5 bases, leaving 21 bases not matched to a gene. CDR3 length equals 20 residues. Per the germline V gene, CDR1 is LGHNA and CDR2 is YSLEER. CDR3 amino acids: CASSQPHYERESIRNNEQFF. Here the CDR3 DNA reads TGCGCCAGCAGCCAGCCCCATTACGAGCGGGAGTCAATTAGGAACAATGAGCAGTTCTTC.

CDR3 nucleotides: TGTGCCAGCAGCTTGGCAGGGCCGCACTATGGCTACACCTTC. Translation gives CASSLAGPHYGYTF. This sequence joins TRBV5-4 and TRBJ1-2, with D tentatively TRBD1 (5 bases). Trimming shortened V by 0 bases and J by 3 bases, and 9 bases separated the two germline ends. CDR1 and CDR2 from the germline V gene are SGHNT and YYREEE (reference sequence). CDR3 length: 14 amino acids.

A note on this clone: Distinct nucleotide sequences in the sample also encode this CDR3. The V and J genes are TRBV29-1 and TRBJ1-2; D gene uncertain. The CDR3 totals 12 residues. Trimming stripped 6 bases from V and 0 bases from J, with 8 bases between. The germline V gene has CDR1 SQVTM and CDR2 ANQGSEA. CDR3: CSVTPANYGYTF. The CDR3 DNA is TGCAGCGTAACCCCGGCTAACTATGGCTACACCTTC.

V and J are TRBV18 and TRBJ2-7; 11 nucleotides agree with TRBD1. Per germline, CDR1 KGHSH and CDR2 LQKENI. The CDR3 consists of 15 residues. V trimming: 4 bases; J trimming: 5 bases; junction bases outside the gene matches: 7. As DNA, the CDR3 is TGTGCCAGCTCACAACCGGGACAGGGGGGAGACGAGCAGTACTTC. This translates into CASSQPGQGGDEQYF.

The chain is built from TRBV7-3 and TRBJ1-2; 8 bases align to TRBD1. V shed 5 bases and J 3 bases; nucleotides not matched to a gene: 17. Germline values: CDR1 SGHTA, CDR2 FQGTGA. There are 18 residues in the CDR3. The CDR3 sequence: CASSTRRTGRPIDYGYTF. CDR3 nucleotides: TGTGCCAGCAGCACCCGGCGGACAGGGAGGCCGATTGACTATGGCTACACCTTC.

The V and J genes are TRBV30 and TRBJ2-3, with D hard to call. The CDR3 extends over 20 amino acids. Germline CDR1 is GTSNPN and CDR2 is SVGIG (reference sequence). V dropped 0 bases and J dropped 0 bases, with 25 bases sitting between them. The CDR3 is CAWSVSRPTATVSSTDTQYF. The CDR3 bases are TGTGCCTGGAGTGTATCCCGGCCCACAGCGACCGTGTCTAGCACAGATACGCAGTATTTT.